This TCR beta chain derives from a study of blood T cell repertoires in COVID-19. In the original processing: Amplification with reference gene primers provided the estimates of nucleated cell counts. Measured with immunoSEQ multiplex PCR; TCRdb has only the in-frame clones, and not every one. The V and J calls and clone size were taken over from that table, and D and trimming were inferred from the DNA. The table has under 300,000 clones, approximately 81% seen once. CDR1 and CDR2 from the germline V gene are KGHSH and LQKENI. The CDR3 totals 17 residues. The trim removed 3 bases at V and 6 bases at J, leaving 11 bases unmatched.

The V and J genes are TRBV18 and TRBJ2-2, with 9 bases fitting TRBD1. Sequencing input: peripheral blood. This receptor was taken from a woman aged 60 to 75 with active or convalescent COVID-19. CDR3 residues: CASSPNHPGQGAGELFF. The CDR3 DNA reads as TGTGCCAGCTCACCCAATCACCCGGGACAGGGCGCCGGGGAGCTGTTTTTT.